The entry that follows covers one TCR beta chain sequence. The sample comes from a study of blood T cell repertoires in COVID-19. Study-level information: Sites across the United States, Italy and Spain contributed samples from acute and convalescent COVID-19.

Losses at the gene ends were 5 bases for V and 5 bases for J; bases not matched to a gene: 9. This CDR3 has 14 amino acids. Germline CDR1 is KGHSH and CDR2 is LQKENI. Original methodology: Amplification from reference gene primers served as the basis for estimated nucleated cell counts. Method: immunoSEQ multiplex PCR; TCRdb's copy keeps in-frame clones and lacks some. That table gives V, J and clone size, and the DNA gave D and trimming. Among some 50,000 clones listed, approximately 83% were seen once. The genes are TRBV18 and TRBJ2-7; TRBD1 matches at 7 bases. The TCR comes from a man older than 75 in a cohort sampled during active COVID-19. Source material: peripheral blood. This CDR3 reads CASSIRQGAHEQYF. The CDR3 coding sequence is TGTGCCAGCTCAATCCGACAGGGAGCTCACGAGCAGTACTTC.